The 11 T cell receptor beta chains given below trace back to one sample, sequenced in a study of beta chain features in type 1 diabetes. General observations from the study: In all four CD4+ subsets, TCRB CDR3 length was significantly, moderately reduced in type 1 diabetes.

The isolated RNA, all of it, was reverse transcribed, so expressed TCRB transcripts were what got sequenced. Clones were read by immunoSEQ multiplex PCR, and TCRdb kept only the in-frame ones, dropping some. The data contain about 700,000 clones, under 15% of them singletons. Their recognized antigens are unknown. Material: naive CD4+ T cells from blood. Source of these receptors: a man between 18 and 29 years old with type 1 diabetes.

This clone was observed a handful of times. V gene TRBV13 combines with J gene TRBJ1-2; no clear D gene. The germline CDR1 and CDR2 sequences are PRHDT and FYEKMQ (reference sequence). V gave up 7 bases and J gave up 5 bases, with 20 bases separating them. This CDR3 has 15 amino acids. CDR3 DNA sequence: TGTGCCAGCAAAATAGGGCACACCACTTCATATGGCTACACCTTC. Translation: CASKIGHTTSYGYTF. The whole variable domain, filled in from reference TRBV13 and TRBJ1-2, reads AAGVIQSPRHLIKEKRETATLKCYPIPRHDTVYWYQQGPGQDPQFLISFYEKMQSDKGSIPDRFSAQQFSDYHSELNMSSLELGDSALYFCASKIGHTTSYGYTFGSGTRLTVV.

The chain has TRBV5-6 and TRBJ2-5; D is uncertain. CDR1 and CDR2 from the germline V gene are SGHDT and YYEEEE. This CDR3 has 13 amino acids. V shed 1 base and J shed 1 base, with 5 bases lying between them. CDR3 sequence reads: CASSLQPQETQYF. The CDR3 DNA is TGTGCCAGCAGCTTGCAGCCCCAAGAGACCCAGTACTTC.

This chain joins TRBV7-8 and TRBJ1-6; weak D call: TRBD1 (5 bases). Germline V gene lookup returns CDR1 SGHVS and CDR2 FQNEAQ. Trimming left V 1 base short and J 17 bases short, with 15 bases between. This CDR3 comprises 13 residues. CDR3 sequence: CASSLGPGRKFHF. The CDR3 nucleotides are TGTGCCAGCAGCTTAGGCCCGGGACGAAAGTTCCACTTT. The entire variable domain, with the rest obtained from reference TRBV7-8 and TRBJ1-6, is as follows: GAGVSQSPRYKVAKRGQDVALRCDPISGHVSLFWYQQALGQGPEFLTYFQNEAQLDKSGLPSDRFFAERPEGSVSTLKIQRTQQEDSAVYLCASSLGPGRKFHFGNGTRLTVT.

This clone was seen a handful of times. The gene calls are TRBV7-9 and TRBJ2-5, with TRBD1 matching over 11 bases. The CDR3 runs to 15 residues. Germline V lookup: CDR1 SEHNR, CDR2 FQNEAQ (reference sequence). The V and J ends lost 5 bases and 5 bases, in that order; junction bases with no gene match: 7. In DNA, the CDR3 is TGTGCCAGCAGCCCCGGACAGGGGGCAGGGGAGACCCAGTACTTC. Translated, it gives CASSPGQGAGETQYF. Full variable domain (outside the CDR3, taken from reference TRBV7-9 and TRBJ2-5): DTGVSQNPRHKITKRGQNVTFRCDPISEHNRLYWYRQTLGQGPEFLTYFQNEAQLEKSRLLSDRFSAERPKGSFSTLEIQRTEQGDSAMYLCASSPGQGAGETQYFGPGTRLLVL.

The sample holds a few counts of this clone. The CDR3 is CASRSSPGNTEAFF. In nucleotides, the CDR3 is TGTGCCAGCAGATCCTCCCCAGGGAACACTGAAGCTTTCTTT. This sequence joins TRBV2 and TRBJ1-1; D ambiguous. The germline V gene has CDR1 SNHLY and CDR2 FYNNEI. This CDR3 contains 14 residues. Trimming removed 6 bases at V and 1 base at J, with 12 bases between.

This clone was observed a handful of times. The chain joins TRBV7-2 to TRBJ1-5, with D unclear. CDR1 is SGHTA, CDR2 FQGNSA, per germline. CDR3 length: 15 residues. Trimming removed 5 bases from V and 3 bases from J, with 14 bases in between. The CDR3, as DNA: TGTGCCAGCAGCCTCAATGTGGCAACCAATCAGCCCCAGCATTTT. Its protein is CASSLNVATNQPQHF.

This clone was seen more than once but under ten times. V usage is TRBV6-6 and J usage is TRBJ1-1; 9 positions match TRBD1. This CDR3 is built from 14 residues. Germline-derived CDR1 and CDR2 are MNHNY and SVGAGI (reference sequence). Unmatched junction bases numbered 5, after V lost 6 bases and J lost 3 bases. The CDR3 bases are TGTGCCAGCAGACCGGGACAGGGAGACACTGAAGCTTTCTTT. This translates into CASRPGQGDTEAFF.

The chain combines TRBV15 with TRBJ2-3; a weak D match, TRBD2 (6 bases). The CDR3 extends over 15 amino acids. Germline-derived CDR1 and CDR2 are LNHNV and YYDKDF (reference sequence). Trimming removed 3 bases from V and 4 bases from J, with 14 bases in between. The CDR3 loop is CATSRGGGFADTQYF. CDR3 DNA: TGTGCCACCAGCAGGGGGGGAGGTTTTGCAGATACGCAGTATTTT.

This clone has a handful of counts. The genes are TRBV29-1 and TRBJ1-1; 7 bases are a match to TRBD1. Germline V gives CDR1 SQVTM, CDR2 ANQGSEA. This CDR3 has 14 residues. The trim removed 6 bases at V and 2 bases at J, leaving 9 bases unmatched. The CDR3 DNA is TGCAGCGTCGCCACGGGACAGCCCAACACTGAAGCTTTCTTT. As protein: CSVATGQPNTEAFF.

J is TRBJ1-4 and V is TRBV9; no clear D. Per germline, CDR1 SGDLS and CDR2 YYNGEE. This CDR3 spans 14 amino acids. V gave up 2 bases and J gave up 5 bases, with 10 bases separating them. In nucleotides, the CDR3 is TGTGCCAGCAGCGTTGCGGCAGCAAATGAAAAACTGTTTTTT. It specifies CASSVAAANEKLFF.

The V call is TRBV27, the J call TRBJ2-5; tentative D call: TRBD2 (5 bases). The CDR3 runs to 14 residues. V was pared by 6 bases and J by 1 base, with 12 bases between. Looked up from germline, CDR1 is MNHEY and CDR2 is SMNVEV (reference sequence). The CDR3 sequence is CASSQNGVQETQYF. The CDR3 nucleotides are TGTGCCAGCAGCCAGAACGGGGTCCAAGAGACCCAGTACTTC.